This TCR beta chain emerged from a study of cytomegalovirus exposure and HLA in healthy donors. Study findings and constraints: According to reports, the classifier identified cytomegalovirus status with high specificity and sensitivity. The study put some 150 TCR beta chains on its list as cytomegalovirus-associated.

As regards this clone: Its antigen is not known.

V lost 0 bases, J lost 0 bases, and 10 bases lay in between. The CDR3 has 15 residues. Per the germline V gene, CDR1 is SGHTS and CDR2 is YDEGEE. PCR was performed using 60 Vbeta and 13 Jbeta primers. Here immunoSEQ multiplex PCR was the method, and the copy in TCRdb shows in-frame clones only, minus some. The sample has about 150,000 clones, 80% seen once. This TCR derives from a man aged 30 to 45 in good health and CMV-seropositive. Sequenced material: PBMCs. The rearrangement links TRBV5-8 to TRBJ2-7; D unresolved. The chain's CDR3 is CASSLGQPNSYEQYF. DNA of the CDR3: TGTGCCAGCAGCTTGGGGCAACCCAACTCCTACGAGCAGTACTTC.